This record looks at one T cell receptor (beta chain) sequence and its context. Germline assignment: CDR1 SGHTS and CDR2 YDEGEE. The CDR3 runs to 12 residues. Trimming stripped 0 bases from V and 10 bases from J, with 7 bases between. These data come from a study of shared clonotypes between healthy human individuals. TCRdb's table, derived via immunoSEQ multiplex PCR, lists solely in-frame clones and lacks some. The sample comprises roughly 1,000,000 clones, roughly 74% of which are singletons, and 0.4% to 0.55% rests with the top ten. The clonotype comes from a man between 18 and 29 years old in good health. Some clones in this sample may be carry-over from other donors' samples. The chain combines TRBV5-8 with TRBJ1-4, with unresolved D. Sequencing used memory CD4+ T cells from PBMCs. Described subset: CD45RA-negative fraction. The CDR3 loop is CASSLAWGKLFF. In nucleotides, the CDR3 is TGTGCCAGCAGCTTGGCTTGGGGAAAACTGTTTTTT. Full variable domain (missing parts from reference TRBV5-8 and TRBJ1-4): EAGVTQSPTHLIKTRGQQATLRCSPISGHTSVYWYQQALGLGLQFLLWYDEGEERNRGNFPPRFSGRQFPNYSSELNVNALELEDSALYLCASSLAWGKLFFGSGTQLSVL.